These 5 T cell receptor beta chains were all obtained from the same sample, sequenced in a study of cytomegalovirus exposure and HLA in healthy donors. The PCR made use of 60 Vbeta and 13 Jbeta primers. The protocol was immunoSEQ multiplex PCR, while the TCRdb copy is restricted to in-frame clones and leaves out a portion. The sample includes 200,000 or so clones, more than 75% of them seen just once. The sequenced sample consisted of PBMCs. All receptors derive from a girl under three years old in good health and CMV-seronegative.

The chain recombines TRBV6-1 with TRBJ1-5; D gene uncertain. Trimming shortened V by 4 bases and J by 6 bases, and 28 bases separated the two germline ends. Germline lookup yields CDR1 MNHNS and CDR2 SASEGT. The length of the CDR3 is 19 residues. CDR3 amino acids: CASSARDFRGYLVGQPQHF. The CDR3 bases are TGTGCCAGCAGTGCCCGCGACTTCCGAGGATACTTAGTGGGTCAGCCCCAGCATTTT.

This clone was recorded only once. The chain employs TRBV6-1 and TRBJ1-5; a weak D match, TRBD1 (5 bases). V lost 5 bases to trimming and J lost 5 bases, with 13 bases between them. This CDR3 has 14 residues. The germline gives CDR1 MNHNS, CDR2 SASEGT. The CDR3 loop reads CASSYRGRYQPQHF. CDR3 DNA: TGTGCCAGCAGTTATAGGGGCAGGTATCAGCCCCAGCATTTT.

This sequence joins TRBV6-6 and TRBJ2-2; D is ambiguous. V lost 8 bases and J lost 1, with 11 bases in between. This CDR3 has 14 amino acids. Germline V gene lookup returns CDR1 MNHNY and CDR2 SVGAGI (reference sequence). The CDR3 DNA follows: TGTGCCAGCGACCCAACAGAGAACACCGGGGAGCTGTTTTTT. Its translation is CASDPTENTGELFF.

The chain has TRBV6-1 and TRBJ1-6; 7 bases line up with TRBD1. Germline V gene data show CDR1 as MNHNS and CDR2 as SASEGT. After removal of 7 bases from V and 6 bases from J, the junction contained 3 bases not matched to a gene. This CDR3 has 13 residues. The CDR3 region has the DNA TGTGCCAGCAAGGGGACAGCTAATTCACCCCTCCACTTT. This gives the protein CASKGTANSPLHF.

This chain uses TRBV5-8 with TRBJ2-3; 9 bases align to TRBD1. Germline V gene lookup returns CDR1 SGHTS and CDR2 YDEGEE. The V segment lost 1 base and the J segment 8 bases; nucleotides outside the gene matches: 5. The CDR3 has 14 residues. The CDR3 loop reads CASSLRGTGRTQYF. CDR3 DNA: TGTGCCAGCAGCTTGAGGGGGACAGGGCGTACGCAGTATTTT.